This T cell receptor (beta chain) was recorded in a study of T cell repertoires in cytomegalovirus infection (dated by TCRdb to between 2018 and 2021). Regarding the research as a whole: Peptide stimulations targeted recently identified HLA-C-restricted CMV epitopes, whose presentation resists viral immunomodulation, together with well-studied HLA-B-restricted epitopes. Because public TCR beta signatures pointed to carriage of CMV infection together with the matching HLA type, the HLA type of each donor mattered for the analysis. The study at large found these results: Cumulative frequency of public TCR beta family members discriminated carriers of CMV infection plus the relevant HLA type in this cohort and an independent 352-donor cohort. The ex vivo response was dominated by HLA-C-restricted CMV-specific TCR beta clonotypes, which also provided the single most frequent clonotype in two of eight donors.

The V end gives up 4 bases and the J end 6 bases, leaving 3 bases in the junction not matched to a gene. In the germline V gene, CDR1 corresponds to SQVTM and CDR2 to ANQGSEA. From the cysteine through the phenylalanine, the CDR3 covers 12 amino acids. Only CDR3 DNA is held: 36 bases, read in frame from base 1. TCRdb lists the instrument as Illumina HiSeq 1500. TCRdb redid the processing of the public reads, applying fastp at Q25 and MiXCR, and retained in-frame beta chains. CDR3 protein sequences are deduplicated, and each keeps its most common genes and DNA. Recorded for this sample are approximately 1,000,000 distinct CDR3 sequences; roughly 30% of them occurred a single time. Of the sample, about an eighth is held by the ten largest clones. The treatment or condition label, as the study defines it: in vitro stimulation with specific CMV peptide epitopes to enrich CMV-specific T cells. This clonotype has only a few counts. No cognate antigen has been identified for it. The record has no base qualities; no much larger clone is one base away.

The receptor's source is a human donor in good health (CMV status not recorded). Some clones in this sample may be carry-over from other donors' samples. Here the chain combines TRBV29-1 and TRBJ1-2, and 9 junctional nucleotides match TRBD1. The specimen was cultured CD8+ T cells from PBMCs, collected from culture after CMV antigen stimulation. The CDR3 corresponds to CSVGQGGDGYTF. The DNA reads TGCAGCGTTGGACAGGGGGGAGATGGCTACACCTTC.